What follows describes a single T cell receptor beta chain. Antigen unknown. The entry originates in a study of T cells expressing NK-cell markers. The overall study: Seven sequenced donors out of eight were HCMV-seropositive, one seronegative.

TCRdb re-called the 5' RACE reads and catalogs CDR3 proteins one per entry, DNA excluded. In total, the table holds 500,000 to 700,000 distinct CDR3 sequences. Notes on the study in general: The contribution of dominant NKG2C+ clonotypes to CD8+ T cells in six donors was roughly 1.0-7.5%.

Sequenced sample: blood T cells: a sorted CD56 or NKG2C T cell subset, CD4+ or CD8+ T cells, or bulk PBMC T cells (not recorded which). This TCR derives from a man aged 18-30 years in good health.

The CDR3 is CASSSWDRGSGYTF. The rearrangement uses TRBV5-1 and TRBJ1-2; TCRdb outputs TRBD1, but without DNA this stays unchecked. Germline V gene data show CDR1 as SGHRS and CDR2 as YFSETQ. The CDR3 loop spans 14 amino acids.